This TCR beta chain was documented in a study of blood T cell repertoires in COVID-19 (dated by TCRdb to the early 2020s). The study in broad terms: Collaborator samples came from the United States, Italy and Spain and covered acute and convalescent phases of COVID-19. Nearly every sample came with metadata listing a de-identified subject ID, COVID-19 status, age in years and sex. The prospective study material was composed of cDNA or gDNA derived from T cells, B-cell-depleted T cells, or PBMCs. The dataset comprised deeply sampled blood TCRbeta repertoires from subjects exposed to, actively infected with, or recovered from COVID-19. Samples were obtained from the ongoing ImmuneRACE study (first 160 participants) and from over 1,000 subjects provided by 6 global collaborators. The repertoires were released in a freely available public database meant as a resource for research on the immune response to SARS-CoV-2. Where available, HLA class I and class II types were taken from metadata supplied by the sample provider and were not determined by assay-based typing.

V has 4 bases trimmed and J has 4 bases trimmed; junction bases matching no gene number 7. Based on the germline V gene (reference sequence), the CDR1 and CDR2 sequences are LGHDT and YNNKEL. The CDR3 holds 15 amino acids from the cysteine to the phenylalanine. Kept here is only the CDR3 DNA, which spans 45 bases and is read in frame from base 1. TCRbeta CDR3 regions were amplified from genomic DNA by means of the immunoSEQ Assay, a bias-controlled multiplex PCR. In the authors' own workflow: The number of nucleated cells in each sample was estimated from the amplification of reference gene primers within the assay. To quantify the absolute abundance of each unique TCRbeta CDR3 rearrangement, sequence reads were collapsed and filtered. Productive Simpson clonality was computed per sample as the square root of Simpson's diversity index over productive rearrangements. Sourced from immuneACCESS, this table was stored by TCRdb with only in-frame sequences that have V and J called. A share of the clones is absent; for the studies checked, an unresolved V gene accounts for under half, and the remainder has no known explanation. V and J calls and clone size are copied from that table; D and trimming were computed from the DNA. The sample has more than 200,000 clones on record, around 87% of them singletons. More than 4.5% of the sample goes to the ten largest clones.

Results and caveats for the whole study, not just this receptor: How much clinical and demographic metadata was included differed by source and by participant, and the metadata was provided uncurated.

At one collaborating source in Seattle, patients were enrolled during active infection and were followed longitudinally through the course of disease. Each collaborating institution followed its own protocols to collect whole blood in K2EDTA tubes. Collaborator samples were shipped for TCRbeta analysis as frozen whole blood, isolated PBMCs, or DNA extracted from either sample type. Points on this clone: The antigen it recognizes is unknown. No base qualities exist here, and no much larger clone lies one base off it.

The TCR originated in a woman between 55 and 75 years old with COVID-19, enrolled during active disease. The sequence links TRBV3-1 (or the pseudogene TRBV3-2) to TRBJ2-3, and 8 bases in between align with TRBD1. The source material was peripheral blood. The DNA sequence is as follows: TGTGCCAGCAGCCCCAGGACAGGGCGGGCAGATACGCAGTATTTT. Translated, it reads CASSPRTGRADTQYF.